Each of the 30 T cell receptor beta chains below was sequenced from the same sample in a study of T cells in Graves' hyperthyroidism and ophthalmopathy. RNA transcripts provided the source from which TCR beta CDR3 regions were amplified. A first-round RT-PCR of the TCR CDR3 used the HTBI primer set. Via MiXCR, TCRdb re-called the multiplex PCR reads, giving one row per CDR3 protein. The data show under 450,000 distinct CDR3 sequences, with roughly 14% seen just once and roughly 7.4% held by the top ten. Material: blood. The receptors were gathered from a woman younger than 30 with Graves' hyperthyroidism.

This clonotype has a count of ten or more. CDR3 DNA: TGTGCCAGCAGCGTAGGGTCGGAGAATCAGCCCCAGCATTTT. Translated, it gives CASSVGSENQPQHF. J is TRBJ1-5 and V is TRBV9; D gene ambiguous. The germline V and J ends were trimmed by 0 bases and 4 bases, with 8 bases remaining between them. This CDR3 spans 14 amino acids. Germline-derived CDR1 and CDR2 are SGDLS and YYNGEE.

This clonotype was counted at least ten times. The CDR3 spells CASSLALSSGSTDTQYF. The CDR3 region has the DNA TGTGCCAGCAGCTTAGCCCTGTCTAGCGGGAGCACAGATACGCAGTATTTT. The V gene is TRBV7-2, the J gene TRBJ2-3, with TRBD2 identical over 8 bases. Germline CDR1 SGHTA, CDR2 FQGNSA. The CDR3 length is 17 residues. The V gene end was trimmed by 0 bases and the J gene end by 0 bases; junction bases not matched to a gene: 5.

This clonotype was observed many times. The chain has TRBV5-6 and TRBJ1-2; D possibly corresponds to TRBD1 (6 bases). V shed 3 bases and J shed 2 bases, with 17 bases lying between them. CDR3 length equals 16 residues. In germline, CDR1 is SGHDT, CDR2 YYEEEE. In DNA form, the CDR3 reads TGTGCCAGCAGCTGGAGAGAGACAGGAGGGAACTATGGCTACACCTTC. Amino acids: CASSWRETGGNYGYTF.

This clonotype was counted many times. V gene TRBV2 combines with J gene TRBJ2-1; 10 positions match TRBD1. Per the germline V gene, CDR1 is SNHLY and CDR2 is FYNNEI. Trimming cost V 7 bases and J 8 bases; bases outside gene matches: 11. CDR3 length: 15 amino acids. CDR3 protein: CASTNDRGLHDEQFF. CDR3 in DNA: TGTGCCAGCACTAACGACAGGGGGCTACACGATGAGCAGTTCTTC. The entire variable domain, with the rest obtained from reference TRBV2 and TRBJ2-1, is as follows: EPEVTQTPSHQVTQMGQEVILRCVPISNHLYFYWYRQILGQKVEFLVSFYNNEISEKSEIFDDQFSVERPDGSNFTLKIRSTKLEDSAMYFCASTNDRGLHDEQFFGPGTRLTVL.

The table lists this clonotype with many counts. The chain joins TRBV5-6 to TRBJ2-7; no firm D call. From germline, CDR1 is SGHDT and CDR2 YYEEEE. The CDR3 runs 13 residues. Trimming took 1 base from V and 0 from J, leaving 5 bases between them. The CDR3 nucleotides read TGTGCCAGCAGCTTGTTACGCTCCTACGAGCAGTACTTC. Translating gives CASSLLRSYEQYF.

This clonotype was observed many times. The junction does not match germline at one end; this may be a read error. V usage is TRBV24-1 and J usage is TRBJ2-1; the D gene could be TRBD1 or TRBD2 (5 bases each). The CDR3 loop spans 14 amino acids. Germline CDR1 reads KGHDR; CDR2 reads SFDVKD. CDR3 protein: CATSDSGPYNEQFF. For the CDR3, the DNA is TGTGCCACGAGTGACAGCGGCCCCTACAATGAGCAGTTCTTC.

This clonotype showed up many times. The gene calls are TRBV27 and TRBJ2-1; TRBD2 matches 8 bases. The length of the CDR3 is 14 residues. Germline V lookup: CDR1 MNHEY, CDR2 SMNVEV (reference sequence). Losses at the gene ends were 8 bases for V and 10 bases for J; bases not matched to a gene: 13. CDR3 residues: CASQNGTRNHEQFF. CDR3 nucleotides: TGTGCCAGCCAGAATGGGACTAGGAACCACGAGCAGTTCTTC.

The chain joins TRBV6-2 or TRBV6-3 to TRBJ1-2; D gene uncertain. V lost 2 bases and J 3 bases, leaving 10 bases between the germline ends. Germline CDR1 MNHEY, CDR2 SVGEGT. This CDR3 has 14 residues. The CDR3 loop is CASSYAPTDYGYTF. Here the CDR3 DNA reads TGTGCCAGCAGTTACGCCCCGACGGACTATGGCTACACCTTC.

In its sample, this clonotype was seen many times. The genes are TRBV18 and TRBJ1-1; no firm D call. V shed 4 bases and J shed 0 bases, with 9 bases lying between them. Germline V gives CDR1 KGHSH, CDR2 LQKENI. The CDR3 consists of 14 residues. The CDR3 DNA follows: TGTGCCAGCTCACGGGGAAGCGTGAACACTGAAGCTTTCTTT. This codes for CASSRGSVNTEAFF.

The genes are TRBV19 and TRBJ2-1; 11 bases map to TRBD1. Germline V CDR1 and CDR2: LNHDA, SQIVND (reference sequence). CDR3 length: 20 residues. With V trimmed by 1 base and J by 8 bases, 19 bases remained unmatched. CDR3 bases: TGTGCCAGTAGTATAGTCCCCGGGACAGGGGGTTTTATCGTGGTCGATGAGCAGTTCTTC. Protein product: CASSIVPGTGGFIVVDEQFF.

In its sample, this clonotype was seen many times. The gene calls are TRBV4-1 and TRBJ1-4; D remains ambiguous. V was cut by 3 bases and J by 8 bases, with 10 bases left in between. The germline V gene encodes CDR1 MGHRA and CDR2 YSYEKL. The CDR3 has 13 residues. The CDR3 DNA sequence: TGCGCCAGCAGCCATGGATTCAGAGAAAAACTGTTTTTT. Amino acids: CASSHGFREKLFF.

CDR3 nucleotide sequence: TGTGCCAGCAGCGTACAGGGGCTGGAGACCCAGTACTTC. This sequence encodes CASSVQGLETQYF. The rearrangement links TRBV9 to TRBJ2-5; the D gene is possibly TRBD1 (6 bases). The CDR3 spans 13 residues. Germline V gene lookup returns CDR1 SGDLS and CDR2 YYNGEE. Trimming pared 1 base from V and 5 bases from J, leaving 9 bases between. The whole variable domain, filled in from reference TRBV9 and TRBJ2-5, reads DSGVTQTPKHLITATGQRVTLRCSPRSGDLSVYWYQQSLDQGLQFLIQYYNGEERAKGNILERFSAQQFPDLHSELNLSSLELGDSALYFCASSVQGLETQYFGPGTRLLVL.

On this clonotype itself: One base away lies a much larger clone, so this may be a sequencing read error. Because it lacks the conserved phenylalanine or tryptophan at the end, this CDR3 is likely a read error. V usage is TRBV20-1 and J usage is TRBJ1-2, with D possibly being TRBD1 (6 bases). V shed 0 bases and J shed 6 bases, with 14 bases lying between them. The germline V gene encodes CDR1 DFQATT and CDR2 SNEGSKA (reference sequence). The length of the CDR3 is 14 residues. This CDR3 is CSARDQGRRDGYTL. The CDR3 DNA reads TGCAGTGCTAGAGATCAGGGGCGCCGTGATGGCTACACCCTC.

This clonotype was counted ten times or more. The chain is built from TRBV18 and TRBJ2-7; the match to TRBD1 covers 8 bases. V shed 8 bases and J 5 bases; nucleotides not matched to a gene: 5. Germline CDR1 KGHSH, CDR2 LQKENI. This CDR3 comprises 12 residues. In DNA form, the CDR3 reads TGTGCCAGCGCCGGACAGGGCAACGAGCAGTACTTC. Its translation is CASAGQGNEQYF.

Many counts were recorded for this clonotype. V is TRBV11-3 and J is TRBJ2-7; TRBD2 matches 10 bases. This CDR3 region has 17 residues. The V and J ends lost 4 bases and 2 bases, in that order; junction bases with no gene match: 11. Germline assignment: CDR1 SGHNT and CDR2 YENEEA. CDR3: CASSSDPSGGWTYEQYF. The CDR3 DNA reads TGTGCCAGCAGCTCCGATCCTAGCGGGGGATGGACCTACGAGCAGTACTTC.

The chain recombines TRBV18 with TRBJ1-6, with D unclear. The V end lost 6 bases, the J end lost 6 bases, and 15 bases lay between the germline ends. CDR1 KGHSH and CDR2 LQKENI come from the germline V gene. The CDR3 sequence is 15 residues long. The CDR3 region is CASSVEKGGNSPLHF. The CDR3 nucleotides read TGTGCCAGCTCGGTGGAGAAGGGAGGTAATTCACCCCTCCACTTT. Variable domain in full (rest from reference TRBV18 and TRBJ1-6): NAGVMQNPRHLVRRRGQEARLRCSPMKGHSHVYWYRQLPEEGLKFMVYLQKENIIDESGMPKERFSAEFPKEGPSILRIQQVVRGDSAAYFCASSVEKGGNSPLHFGNGTRLTVT.

This clonotype has a count of ten or more. V usage is TRBV7-2 and J usage is TRBJ1-4; no reliable D call. Germline V gene sequence: CDR1 SGHTA, CDR2 FQGNSA. V was trimmed by 5 bases and J by 8 bases, leaving 15 bases between them. CDR3 length: 14 amino acids. CDR3 protein: CASSPYRGSEKLFF. In DNA, the CDR3 is TGTGCCAGCAGCCCTTATCGGGGATCCGAAAAACTGTTTTTT.

Many counts were recorded for this clonotype. The chain has TRBV28 and TRBJ2-7; unclear D gene. Per the germline V gene, CDR1 is MDHEN and CDR2 is SYDVKM. The CDR3 covers 13 residues. The V end was cut by 2 bases, the J end by 3 bases, with 8 bases between. The CDR3 here is CASSLGRNYEQYF. The CDR3 DNA reads TGTGCCAGCAGTTTAGGGCGGAACTACGAGCAGTACTTC.

The rearrangement joins TRBV18 to TRBJ2-1; TRBD1 is a possible D gene (6 bases). CDR1 is KGHSH and CDR2 is LQKENI in the germline V gene. V lost 3 bases and J 0 bases, leaving 15 bases between the germline ends. CDR3 length equals 17 residues. The CDR3 sequence: CASSPQGQSSSYNEQFF. CDR3 bases: TGTGCCAGCTCACCCCAAGGACAGTCAAGCTCCTACAATGAGCAGTTCTTC.

This clonotype was detected a few times. The chain joins TRBV9 to TRBJ2-5, with D maybe TRBD1 (7 bases). CDR1 SGDLS and CDR2 YYNGEE come from the germline V gene. The CDR3 runs to 15 residues. V was pared by 3 bases and J by 1 base, with 13 bases between. The CDR3 region has the DNA TGTGCCAGCAGCGCGGAGGGACAGAGCCAAGAGACCCAGTACTTC. It codes for CASSAEGQSQETQYF.

This chain joins TRBV6-2 or TRBV6-3 and TRBJ2-3; 9 nucleotides agree with TRBD1. This CDR3 is 15 amino acids long. Germline V gene lookup returns CDR1 MNHEY and CDR2 SVGEGT. V was clipped by 5 bases and J by 1 base; unmatched bases: 4. The CDR3 bases are TGTGCCAGCAGTGTACAGGGGGCTGGCACAGATACGCAGTATTTT. Its translation is CASSVQGAGTDTQYF.

The chain joins TRBV12-3 or TRBV12-4 to TRBJ1-4; 11 nucleotides align to TRBD1. V lost 3 bases, J lost 8 bases, and 5 bases stayed unmatched. The CDR3 covers 15 residues. CDR3 sequence: CASSFPGQGEEKLFF. The CDR3 DNA reads TGTGCCAGCAGTTTCCCGGGACAGGGGGAGGAAAAACTGTTTTTT.

This clonotype came up many times. This chain joins TRBV6-1 and TRBJ2-3, with 8 bases fitting TRBD2. Germline values: CDR1 MNHNS, CDR2 SASEGT. CDR3 length: 18 residues. V lost 7 bases and J lost 0; bases outside the gene matches: 15. CDR3 sequence (DNA): TGTGCCAGCATTCGCGGGGGGCGCCGGATCGCTAGCACAGATACGCAGTATTTT. Its translation: CASIRGGRRIASTDTQYF.

In its sample, this clonotype was seen a few times. V gene TRBV25-1 combines with J gene TRBJ2-5; D remains ambiguous. Trimming shortened V by 5 bases and J by 6 bases, and 16 bases separated the two germline ends. Germline CDR1 MGHDK, CDR2 SYGVNS. The CDR3 is 14 amino acids. CDR3 amino acids: CASSPTGRFKTQYF. CDR3 nucleotide sequence: TGTGCCAGCAGTCCGACTGGTCGCTTCAAGACCCAGTACTTC.

The rearrangement links TRBV6-5 to TRBJ1-2; weak D call: TRBD1 (5 bases). Germline CDR1 reads MNHEY; CDR2 reads SVGAGI. CDR3 size: 14 residues. With 3 bases removed from V and 1 base from J, the gap between germline ends came to 9 bases. DNA of the CDR3: TGTGCCAGCAGTTATGACAGAGATAACTATGGCTACACCTTC. This gives the protein CASSYDRDNYGYTF.

This clonotype was observed at least ten times. This rearrangement joins TRBV12-3 or TRBV12-4 to TRBJ2-3; 16 bases match TRBD2. Trimming removed 8 bases from V and 0 bases from J; junction bases left unmatched: 5. CDR3 length: 17 amino acids. In nucleotides, the CDR3 is TGTGCCAGCGGGGGACTAGCGGGAGGGGCTAGCACAGATACGCAGTATTTT. Encoded protein: CASGGLAGGASTDTQYF.

This chain joins TRBV7-2 and TRBJ2-7; D ambiguous. V was clipped by 1 base and J by 4 bases, with 8 bases between them. In germline, CDR1 is SGHTA, CDR2 FQGNSA. This CDR3 is 13 amino acids long. DNA for the CDR3: TGTGCCAGCAGCTTAGGGCAGCATTACGAGCAGTACTTC. This codes for CASSLGQHYEQYF.

In its sample, this clonotype was seen many times. The chain uses TRBV19 and TRBJ1-2; D gene ambiguous. V was shortened by 5 bases and J by 6 bases, with 16 bases between the two germline ends. CDR3 size: 14 residues. Looked up from germline, CDR1 is LNHDA and CDR2 is SQIVND (reference sequence). CDR3: CASSWASGRDGYTF. The CDR3 region has the DNA TGTGCCAGTAGTTGGGCCTCGGGAAGAGATGGCTACACCTTC.

This clonotype was counted at least ten times. The CDR3 coding sequence is TGTGCCAGCAGTTTTTCGATGACTCGGGGGCATCGGGACACTGAAGCTTTCTTT. As protein: CASSFSMTRGHRDTEAFF. The chain joins TRBV12-3 or TRBV12-4 to TRBJ1-1; possible D gene TRBD1, 6 bases. V lost 3 bases and J 3 bases, leaving 23 bases between the germline ends. There are 18 residues in the CDR3.

The rearrangement links TRBV7-2 to TRBJ1-5; D ambiguous. The germline gives CDR1 SGHTA, CDR2 FQGNSA. The CDR3 is 16 amino acids. Trimming took off 3 bases at V and 4 bases at J, with 16 bases between the two ends. CDR3 amino acids: CASSLFLGAMNQPQHF. The DNA of the CDR3 is TGTGCCAGCAGCTTGTTTTTAGGAGCTATGAATCAGCCCCAGCATTTT.